This T cell receptor (beta chain) was identified in a study of shared clonotypes between healthy human individuals. TCRdb keeps only in-frame clones here, not all; method: immunoSEQ multiplex PCR. Altogether about a million clones are present, around three quarters being singletons, with the ten largest covering roughly 0.9%. Trimming removed 1 base from V and 6 bases from J, with 6 bases in between. Germline CDR1 reads KGHSH; CDR2 reads LQKENI. The CDR3 is 13 residues long. The sequence was obtained from a man aged 18-30 years in good health. Some clones in this sample may be carry-over from other donors' samples. The material sequenced was memory CD4+ T cells from PBMCs. Indicated subset: CD45RA-negative fraction. V is TRBV18 and J is TRBJ1-4; D ambiguous. In nucleotides, the CDR3 is TGTGCCAGCTCACCACTAGGAGATGAAAAACTGTTTTTT. Encoded protein: CASSPLGDEKLFF. The full variable domain, completed using reference TRBV18 and TRBJ1-4, is NAGVMQNPRHLVRRRGQEARLRCSPMKGHSHVYWYRQLPEEGLKFMVYLQKENIIDESGMPKERFSAEFPKEGPSILRIQQVVRGDSAAYFCASSPLGDEKLFFGSGTQLSVL.